The clone carrying this T cell receptor (beta chain) appeared once. Its specificity is not known. Primers used in a second PCR of about 6 to 11 cycles were a sample-barcoded 5' primer and a J-beta primer mix. MiXCR, applied by TCRdb to the 5' RACE reads, yields one record per CDR3 protein. The sample lists approximately 730,000 distinct CDR3 sequences, less than 70% seen once, with about 42% in the top ten. CDR3 length: 16 residues. Germline V gene data show CDR1 as MNHEY and CDR2 as SVGAGI. Deletions cut 1 base from V and 1 base from J, with 13 bases between. The sample comes from a study of blood T cells in healthy people across ages. Whole-study context: Roughly one uniquely barcoded beta molecule per two T cells was captured. Study results and limitations: The fall in TCR beta diversity per million T cells was roughly linear with age. It was not possible, with unsorted PBMCs, to conclusively compare naive and antigen-experienced cells. TCR beta diversity tracked closely with naive T cell percentage.

The specimen was blood. The chain recombines TRBV6-5 with TRBJ1-1; D may be TRBD1 (5 bases). This TCR was sampled from an elderly man in good health. The CDR3 is CASSYLYNTGNTEAFF. CDR3 nucleotides: TGTGCCAGCAGTTACTTGTACAACACAGGGAACACTGAAGCTTTCTTT.